This T cell receptor beta chain was captured in a study of blood T cell repertoires in COVID-19. Study information: From the United States, Italy and Spain came samples of acute and convalescent COVID-19. PBMCs, B-cell-depleted T cells, or T cells were the source of the cDNA or gDNA that made up the material.

This table comes from immunoSEQ multiplex PCR, and its TCRdb copy is limited to in-frame clones, with some not included. Counted here are under 300,000 clones, 85% occurring once; the ten biggest clones make up more than 10%. The CDR3 is 15 residues long. With V trimmed by 6 bases and J by 2 bases, 8 bases remained unmatched. The germline gives CDR1 MNHNY, CDR2 SVGAGI (reference sequence). V gene TRBV6-6 combines with J gene TRBJ2-3; 7 bases align to TRBD2. The sequencing input was peripheral blood. The receptor's source is a human donor in a cohort sampled during active COVID-19. The CDR3 protein is CASSLGRGVTDTQYF. CDR3 DNA: TGTGCCAGCAGCCTAGGTCGGGGGGTCACAGATACGCAGTATTTT.